This passage covers 11 T cell receptor beta chains from one sample sequenced in a study of control samples from healthy donors and cancer patients. Data came from immunoSEQ multiplex PCR; TCRdb stores just in-frame clones and leaves some out. The data show 45,000 to 70,000 clones, under 95% seen once. Sequencing input: PBMCs. Source of these receptors: a man under 40 with colorectal cancer.

This clone was seen only once. The V call is TRBV6-1, the J call TRBJ1-5; 9 positions match TRBD1. Looked up from germline, CDR1 is MNHNS and CDR2 is SASEGT. This CDR3 has 16 amino acids. Germline trimming cut 4 bases from V and 1 base from J; bases unmatched to any gene: 5. CDR3 protein: CASSVAGQGSNQPQHF. DNA of the CDR3: TGTGCCAGCAGTGTAGCGGGACAGGGCAGCAATCAGCCCCAGCATTTT.

This chain links TRBV4-1 with TRBJ1-2; 9 positions agree with TRBD1. There are 18 residues in the CDR3. V lost 0 bases and J lost 3; bases outside the gene matches: 11. From germline, CDR1 is MGHRA and CDR2 YSYEKL. The DNA of the CDR3 is TGCGCCAGCAGCCAAGATGGGGGACAGGGCGATTACGACTATGGCTACACCTTC. Translated: CASSQDGGQGDYDYGYTF.

This clone came up once. The V call is TRBV7-9, the J call TRBJ2-3; no clear D. Germline V gives CDR1 SEHNR, CDR2 FQNEAQ (reference sequence). V lost 1 base to trimming and J lost 7 bases, with 3 bases between them. The CDR3 runs to 11 residues. CDR3 residues: CASSLGHTQYF. The CDR3 DNA reads as TGTGCCAGCAGCTTAGGACATACGCAGTATTTT.

The rearrangement joins TRBV27 to TRBJ1-1, with 11 positions matching TRBD1. The ends lost 2 bases at V and 6 bases at J; junction bases unmatched: 2. The CDR3 is made up of 14 amino acids. Germline lookup yields CDR1 MNHEY and CDR2 SMNVEV (reference sequence). The CDR3 region is CASSLLGQGAEAFF. CDR3 DNA sequence: TGTGCCAGCAGTTTACTGGGACAGGGGGCTGAAGCTTTCTTT.

V and J are TRBV5-6 and TRBJ2-1, with D uncertain. From germline, CDR1 is SGHDT and CDR2 YYEEEE. V was pared by 4 bases and J by 6 bases, with 11 bases between. The CDR3 has 13 residues. CDR3 nucleotides: TGTGCCAGCAGCCCTGATTCTTCCAATGAGCAGTTCTTC. Translation gives CASSPDSSNEQFF.

The CDR3 bases are TGTGCCAGCAGGAACGACAGGTTGTACGAGCAGTACTTC. Its protein product is CASRNDRLYEQYF. The chain links TRBV6-5 to TRBJ2-7, with D maybe TRBD1 (6 bases). Deletions cut 6 bases from V and 4 bases from J, with 13 bases between. Germline CDR1 MNHEY, CDR2 SVGAGI. This CDR3 is 13 amino acids long.

The J gene is TRBJ2-1, the V gene TRBV6-2 or TRBV6-3, with D possibly being TRBD2 (7 bases). The V end was cut by 0 bases, the J end by 6 bases, with 21 bases between. The CDR3 loop spans 18 amino acids. CDR1 and CDR2 (germline): MNHEY, SVGEGT. CDR3 nucleotide sequence: TGTGCCAGCAGTTACTCGGAGGGGGGGTCGAGTTTAGGCAATGAGCAGTTCTTC. Protein product: CASSYSEGGSSLGNEQFF.

This clone was observed a single time. The chain is built from TRBV7-9 and TRBJ2-3; D unclear. The germline CDR1 and CDR2 sequences are SEHNR and FQNEAQ (reference sequence). This CDR3 comprises 13 residues. Trimming left V 2 bases short and J 2 bases short, with 5 bases between. The CDR3 nucleotides read TGTGCCAGCAGCTTATCCTACACAGATACGCAGTATTTT. It is translated as CASSLSYTDTQYF.

This clone is a singleton in its sample. The gene calls are TRBV19 and TRBJ2-2, with TRBD1 identical over 9 bases. Germline V lookup: CDR1 LNHDA, CDR2 SQIVND (reference sequence). V lost 6 bases and J lost 2; bases outside the gene matches: 19. CDR3 length equals 20 residues. The CDR3 coding sequence is TGTGCCAGTAGCTTCTCCGTCGGGACAGGGTATAAGCTTAACACCGGGGAGCTGTTTTTT. Translated, it gives CASSFSVGTGYKLNTGELFF.

This rearrangement joins TRBV5-5 to TRBJ1-2, with D unclear. The germline V gene encodes CDR1 SGHKS and CDR2 YYEKEE (reference sequence). CDR3 length equals 15 residues. V was trimmed by 0 bases and J by 0 bases, leaving 9 bases between them. The CDR3, as DNA: TGTGCCAGCAGCTTGGAGTTACTCCCTAACTATGGCTACACCTTC. Its protein is CASSLELLPNYGYTF. The full variable domain, completed using reference TRBV5-5 and TRBJ1-2, is DAGVTQSPTHLIKTRGQQVTLRCSPISGHKSVSWYQQVLGQGPQFIFQYYEKEERGRGNFPDRFSARQFPNYSSELNVNALLLGDSALYLCASSLELLPNYGYTFGSGTRLTVV.

This clone was recorded a few times. Other DNA sequences in this specimen translate into the identical CDR3. The rearrangement joins TRBV25-1 to TRBJ2-1; 7 nucleotides align to TRBD2. J gave up 7 bases and V 5 bases, and 8 bases lay outside the gene matches. Germline loops: CDR1 MGHDK, CDR2 SYGVNS. The CDR3 consists of 14 residues. DNA for the CDR3: TGTGCCAGCAGTTTCTGGACTAGTTCTAATGAGCAGTTCTTC. Translation: CASSFWTSSNEQFF.